This T cell receptor beta chain was recovered during a study of blood T cell repertoires in COVID-19. Overall study: Sample material is recorded as cDNA or gDNA derived from T cells, B-cell-depleted T cells, or PBMCs.

CDR1 SGHNT and CDR2 YYREEE come from the germline V gene (reference sequence). The CDR3 has 13 amino acids. The V gene lost 0 bases and the J gene lost 5 bases, with 8 bases spanning the gap. Recovery meant two consecutive negative NP/OP PCR tests, professional clearance, or resolved symptoms. Measured with immunoSEQ multiplex PCR; TCRdb has only the in-frame clones, and not every one. The sample lists 110,000 to 150,000 clones; 78% were seen once. Material for sequencing was PBMCs or T cells enriched from blood (not recorded which). This clonotype was obtained from a woman aged 45-65 years who had recovered from COVID-19. This sequence joins TRBV5-4 and TRBJ2-5; D unresolved. Written as DNA, the CDR3 is TGTGCCAGCAGCTTGGACTGGTGGGAGACCCAGTACTTC. Its protein product is CASSLDWWETQYF.